Listed below are T cell receptor beta chains from one sample, sequenced in a study of blood T cell repertoires in COVID-19. Assay used: immunoSEQ multiplex PCR; TCRdb lists only in-frame clones, some missing. The sample carries some 69,000 clones, roughly 87% recorded once. The sample comprised peripheral blood. These receptors were obtained from a man aged 45 to 65 with COVID-19, enrolled during active disease. Each CDR3 is given with its conserved first and last residue. D genes are given only for firm matches. Rows may omit the clone size; those that give it use once, few, many or a size class.

j_gene | d_gene | abundance | v_gene | CDR3aa | CDR3nt
TRBJ1-4 | . | . | TRBV6-5 | CASSYSAGTNEKLFF | TGTGCCAGCAGTTACTCAGCAGGGACTAATGAAAAACTGTTTTTT
TRBJ1-2 | . | . | TRBV19 | CASSKRDTGYTF | TGTGCCAGTAGTAAAAGGGACACTGGCTACACCTTC
TRBJ1-5 | TRBD1 | . | TRBV6-2/TRBV6-3 | CASSYSGQGGNQPQHF | TGTGCCAGCAGTTACTCGGGACAGGGAGGCAATCAGCCCCAGCATTTT
TRBJ1-5 | . | . | TRBV9 | CASSPSIGINQPQHF | TGTGCCAGCAGCCCGTCGATTGGCATCAATCAGCCCCAGCATTTT
TRBJ1-3 | . | . | TRBV2 | CASRRDISGSGGNTIYF | TGTGCCAGCAGGAGAGACATATCCGGGTCGGGGGGAAACACCATATATTTT
TRBJ2-5 | TRBD1 | . | TRBV5-1 | CASSFSLGGGLETQYF | TGCGCCAGCAGCTTTTCCTTAGGGGGCGGGTTGGAGACCCAGTACTTC
TRBJ2-1 | . | . | TRBV12-3/TRBV12-4 | CASSRSGTAEQFF | TGTGCCAGCAGCCGTAGCGGGACAGCTGAGCAGTTCTTC
TRBJ2-1 | TRBD2 | . | TRBV7-6 | CASSLGGSSGNEQFF | TGTGCCAGCAGCTTAGGCGGGAGCTCTGGCAATGAGCAGTTCTTC
TRBJ1-6 | TRBD1 | . | TRBV7-9 | CASSLRTGDNSPLHF | TGTGCCAGCAGCCTTCGGACAGGGGATAATTCACCCCTCCACTTT
TRBJ2-7 | TRBD2 | . | TRBV3-1/TRBV3-2 | CASSQGGLAGVGPSYEQYF | TGTGCCAGCAGCCAGGGGGGACTAGCGGGAGTTGGGCCTTCCTACGAGCAGTACTTC
TRBJ1-2 | TRBD1 | . | TRBV12-3/TRBV12-4 | CASSWAGGYYTF | TGTGCCAGCAGTTGGGCAGGGGGCTACTACACCTTC
TRBJ1-6 | . | once | TRBV6-1 | CASSELGALSPLHF | TGTGCCAGCAGTGAACTGGGGGCTCTTTCACCCCTCCACTTT
TRBJ2-7 | TRBD2 | . | TRBV13 | CASSLDRLASSYEQYF | TGTGCCAGCAGCTTAGATCGACTAGCCAGCTCCTACGAGCAGTACTTC
TRBJ2-5 | . | . | TRBV28 | CASSLRDTRETQYF | TGTGCCAGCAGTTTAAGGGACACGCGGGAGACCCAGTACTTC
TRBJ2-4 | TRBD2 | . | TRBV5-4 | CASSTGTSGRSGKNIQYF | TGTGCCAGCAGCACAGGGACTAGCGGGAGGAGTGGCAAAAACATTCAGTACTTC
TRBJ2-1 | TRBD1 | once | TRBV24-1 | CATSDLQDRGNEQFF | TGTGCCACCAGTGATTTGCAGGACAGGGGCAATGAGCAGTTCTTC
TRBJ1-6 | TRBD1 | . | TRBV6-6 | CASTGQGNESPLHF | TGTGCCAGCACCGGACAGGGAAATGAATCACCCCTCCACTTT
TRBJ2-7 | TRBD2 | . | TRBV7-2 | CASSGPSSGTYEQYF | TGTGCCAGCAGCGGACCTTCTAGCGGGACCTACGAGCAGTACTTC
TRBJ1-2 | . | . | TRBV24-1 | CATSDLTATYGYTF | TGTGCCACCAGTGATTTGACAGCCACCTATGGCTACACCTTC
TRBJ2-5 | TRBD1 | . | TRBV29-1 | CSLSKGQGRETQYF | TGCAGCCTCAGCAAGGGACAGGGTAGAGAGACCCAGTACTTC
TRBJ1-2 | TRBD1 | once | TRBV6-4 | CASSDRGTGHYGYTF | TGTGCCAGCAGTGACCGAGGGACAGGCCACTATGGCTACACCTTC
TRBJ1-2 | . | . | TRBV3-1/TRBV3-2 | CASSLQGGGYTF | TGTGCCAGCAGCCTTCAGGGAGGTGGCTACACCTTC
TRBJ2-7 | TRBD2 | . | TRBV7-9 | CASSFTSGSYEQYF | TGTGCCAGCAGCTTTACTAGCGGGTCCTATGAGCAGTACTTC
TRBJ1-6 | TRBD1 | . | TRBV7-9 | CASSSGQGVDSPLHF | TGTGCCAGCAGCTCCGGACAGGGCGTTGATTCACCCCTCCACTTT
TRBJ2-7 | . | . | TRBV27 | CASSSYFRGRGYEQYF | TGTGCCAGCAGTTCCTACTTTCGGGGGAGGGGGTACGAGCAGTACTTC
TRBJ2-2 | . | once | TRBV9 | CASSVLGADGELFF | TGTGCCAGCAGCGTTTTGGGGGCCGACGGGGAGCTGTTTTTT
TRBJ2-1 | . | . | TRBV6-5 | CASSYPSQRARGEQFF | TGTGCCAGCAGTTACCCCTCCCAGCGGGCGAGGGGTGAGCAGTTCTTC
TRBJ1-3 | . | . | TRBV9 | CASSVATGSSGNTIYF | TGTGCCAGCAGCGTAGCTACGGGGAGCTCTGGAAACACCATATATTTT
TRBJ2-1 | . | . | TRBV7-7 | CASSSHLSGGEQFF | TGTGCTAGCAGCTCCCACTTATCAGGAGGTGAGCAGTTCTTC
TRBJ1-5 | . | . | TRBV28 | CASSLTGIRRRNQPQHF | TGTGCCAGCAGTTTAACAGGGATCAGGCGCAGGAATCAGCCCCAGCATTTT
TRBJ2-6 | TRBD1 | once | TRBV10-3 | CAIRDIRGQGARGANVLTF | TGTGCCATCAGGGATATAAGGGGACAGGGGGCGCGCGGGGCCAACGTCCTGACTTTC
TRBJ2-5 | . | . | TRBV6-5 | CASSYSTPDTQETQYF | TGTGCCAGCAGTTACTCGACGCCCGACACCCAAGAGACCCAGTACTTC
TRBJ2-7 | TRBD1 | . | TRBV4-1 | CASSPKVGQGANEQYF | TGCGCCAGCAGCCCAAAGGTGGGACAGGGGGCTAACGAGCAGTACTTC
TRBJ2-3 | TRBD2 | . | TRBV5-1 | CASSLGLAGATDTQYF | TGCGCCAGCAGCTTGGGACTAGCGGGAGCCACAGATACGCAGTATTTT
TRBJ2-1 | . | . | TRBV7-9 | CASSYLRENNEQFF | TGTGCCAGCAGCTACCTCCGGGAAAACAATGAGCAGTTCTTC
TRBJ2-1 | . | . | TRBV7-2 | CASSLALSSTNEQFF | TGTGCCAGCAGCTTAGCGTTGTCTAGTACTAATGAGCAGTTCTTC
TRBJ2-3 | TRBD2 | . | TRBV18 | CASSPSPRTSGSADTQYF | TGTGCCAGCTCACCATCCCCCCGGACTAGCGGGAGTGCAGATACGCAGTATTTT
TRBJ2-1 | TRBD2 | . | TRBV28 | CASSSPGLASYNEQFF | TGTGCCAGCAGTTCTCCGGGACTAGCCTCCTACAATGAGCAGTTCTTC
TRBJ2-4 | . | . | TRBV9 | CASSVEGPQAIQYF | TGTGCCAGCAGCGTAGAAGGCCCCCAGGCCATTCAGTACTTC
TRBJ1-4 | TRBD1 | . | TRBV2 | CASREDRGNEKLFF | TGTGCCAGCAGGGAGGACAGGGGGAATGAAAAACTGTTTTTT
TRBJ2-1 | TRBD1 | . | TRBV5-6 | CASSLGRTGRPYNEQFF | TGTGCCAGCAGCTTGGGGAGGACAGGGAGGCCCTACAATGAGCAGTTCTTC
TRBJ2-3 | . | . | TRBV3-1/TRBV3-2 | CASSPAGRYTDTQYF | TGTGCCAGCAGCCCTGCTGGGAGGTACACAGATACGCAGTATTTT
TRBJ2-1 | TRBD2 | . | TRBV11-2 | CASSPVGTTSYNEQFF | TGTGCCAGCAGCCCAGTCGGGACTACCTCCTACAATGAGCAGTTCTTC
TRBJ1-1 | . | once | TRBV18 | CASSGAGTEAFF | TGTGCCAGCTCAGGAGCCGGCACTGAAGCTTTCTTT
TRBJ1-1 | TRBD1 | . | TRBV7-3 | CASSEDRVETTEAFF | TGTGCCAGCAGCGAGGACAGGGTCGAGACCACTGAAGCTTTCTTT
TRBJ2-1 | TRBD2 | . | TRBV5-1 | CASSPAGDTYNEQFF | TGCGCCAGCAGCCCAGCGGGGGATACCTACAATGAGCAGTTCTTC
TRBJ2-5 | TRBD2 | . | TRBV24-1 | CATSEPEGLAGVSETQYF | TGTGCCACCAGTGAGCCTGAGGGCCTAGCGGGAGTAAGTGAGACCCAGTACTTC
TRBJ2-1 | . | . | TRBV5-4 | CASSMDSRDNEQFF | TGTGCCAGCAGCATGGACAGTCGAGACAATGAGCAGTTCTTC
TRBJ1-1 | TRBD1 | few | TRBV18 | CASSPDRTMNTEAFF | TGTGCCAGCTCACCGGACAGGACAATGAACACTGAAGCTTTCTTT
TRBJ2-2 | TRBD2 | . | TRBV18 | CASSPRAGEVGELFF | TGTGCCAGCTCACCACGAGCGGGGGAAGTCGGGGAGCTGTTTTTT